This T cell receptor (beta chain) was sequenced during a study of shared clonotypes between healthy human individuals. Deletions cut 0 bases from V and 5 bases from J, with 7 bases between. Germline V gene lookup returns CDR1 SGHNT and CDR2 YENEEA. The length of the CDR3 is 13 residues. Assay: immunoSEQ multiplex PCR; the TCRdb copy retains only in-frame clones and omits some. Of 1,500,000 or so clones in the sample, more than 95% are singletons; the top ten hold more than 0.9%. The chain links TRBV11-3 to TRBJ2-5; D remains ambiguous. The source is a man younger than 40 in good health. The sample comprised naive CD4+ T cells sorted from blood. The subset is: CD45RA+ positively selected. CDR3 loop: CASSLDSRETQYF. CDR3 DNA sequence: TGTGCCAGCAGCTTAGATAGTCGGGAGACCCAGTACTTC.